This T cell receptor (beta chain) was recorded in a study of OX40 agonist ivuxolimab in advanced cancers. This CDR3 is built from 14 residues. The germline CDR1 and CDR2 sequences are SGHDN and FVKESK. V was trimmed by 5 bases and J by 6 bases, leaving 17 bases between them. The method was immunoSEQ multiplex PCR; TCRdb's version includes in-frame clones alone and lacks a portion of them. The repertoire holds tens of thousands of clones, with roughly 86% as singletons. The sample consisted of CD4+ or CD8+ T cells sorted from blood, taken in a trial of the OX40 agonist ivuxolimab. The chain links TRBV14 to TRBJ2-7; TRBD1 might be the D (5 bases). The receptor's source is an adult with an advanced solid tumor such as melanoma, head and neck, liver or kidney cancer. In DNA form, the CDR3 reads TGTGCCAGCAGCACCATAGGGGCCCAGGGCGAGCAGTACTTC. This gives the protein CASSTIGAQGEQYF. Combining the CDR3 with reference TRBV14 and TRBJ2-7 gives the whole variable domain EAGVTQFPSHSVIEKGQTVTLRCDPISGHDNLYWYRRVMGKEIKFLLHFVKESKQDESGMPNNRFLAERTGGTYSTLKVQPAELEDSGVYFCASSTIGAQGEQYFGPGTRLTVT.